This T cell receptor beta chain was recorded in a study of identical twins. Broader study findings: The study based its conclusions on cross-sectional statistical analysis and did not follow the same donors. Researchers caution that invariant MAIT and iNKT cells could partly confound zero-insertion analyses. The abundant beta clonotypes from cord blood had fewer insertions, and memory repertoires had none of this.

Using its own MiXCR run on the 5' RACE reads, TCRdb lists one record per CDR3 protein. The data show some 240,000 distinct CDR3 sequences, around 8.3% seen once. About this clonotype: Antigen specificity is unknown.

This CDR3 region has 17 residues. V was clipped by 8 bases and J by 0 bases; unmatched bases: 5. Germline values: CDR1 WSHSY, CDR2 SAAADI. The same data also contributed to another study, on yellow fever vaccine responses in identical twins.

The receptor was derived from a woman between 18 and 30 years old in good health. Sequencing used CD8+ T cells sorted from blood. V usage is TRBV10-2 and J usage is TRBJ2-6; the match to TRBD1 covers 12 bases. CDR3 nucleotides: TGCGCCAGCGGAGGGACAGGGGGCTTCTCTGGGGCCAACGTCCTGACTTTC. Its translation: CASGGTGGFSGANVLTF.